This T cell receptor beta chain is drawn from a study of technical replicates of blood from a handful of donors. CDR3 length: 15 residues. The germline gives CDR1 SGHAT, CDR2 FQNNGV. The V gene lost 2 bases and the J gene lost 4 bases, with 13 bases spanning the gap. Libraries were prepared by immunoSEQ multiplex PCR; TCRdb keeps only in-frame clonotypes and omits some of them. The sample shows fewer than 100,000 clones, 85% to 95% of them seen only once. The origin of this receptor is a human donor in good health. What was sequenced was T cells isolated from PBMCs. The chain employs TRBV11-2 and TRBJ2-3, with a possible D match to TRBD2 (6 bases). The CDR3 DNA sequence: TGTGCCAGCAGCTTACGGGAGACCCACGCAGATACGCAGTATTTT. The encoded protein is CASSLRETHADTQYF. The whole variable domain, filled in from reference TRBV11-2 and TRBJ2-3, reads EAGVAQSPRYKIIEKRQSVAFWCNPISGHATLYWYQQILGQGPKLLIQFQNNGVVDDSQLPKDRFSAERLKGVDSTLKIQPAKLEDSAVYLCASSLRETHADTQYFGPGTRLTVL.